A selection of T cell receptor beta chains follows, all from one sample in a study of T-cell memory formation after mild COVID-19. Each CDR3 protein gets one entry after TCRdb re-called the 5' RACE reads with MiXCR. The top ten hold around 22% of the sample, which has about 340,000 distinct CDR3 sequences, 14% seen once. Specimen: PBMCs or a T cell subset sorted from them (not recorded which). These receptors were collected from a man between 18 and 29 years old who had mild COVID-19 (a few samples of this study predate the infection). Cell type and time point are not known. CDR3s include the opening cysteine and the closing phenylalanine or tryptophan. The D gene is left open where the match is weak. Expanded clones get a size class; other rows say once, few or many, or leave the size out.

V gene: TRBV5-1; D gene: -; clone size: -; J gene: TRBJ1-2; CDR3 DNA: TGCGCCAGCAGCGAGGACGGACGCTATGGCTACACCTTC; CDR3 protein: CASSEDGRYGYTF
V gene: TRBV12-3/TRBV12-4; D gene: -; clone size: few; J gene: TRBJ2-7; CDR3 DNA: TGTGCCAGCAGTTCTCAGGCAGCCTCCTACGAGCAGTACTTC; CDR3 protein: CASSSQAASYEQYF
V gene: TRBV7-2; D gene: -; clone size: many; J gene: TRBJ2-1; CDR3 DNA: TGTGCCAGCAGCTTAGATTCGGGTTTAGGGTTCTTC; CDR3 protein: CASSLDSGLGFF
V gene: TRBV3-1; D gene: -; clone size: -; J gene: TRBJ2-5; CDR3 DNA: TGTGCCAGCAGCCAAGACCGCGGGGACAAGACCCAGTACTTC; CDR3 protein: CASSQDRGDKTQYF
V gene: TRBV4-1; D gene: -; clone size: -; J gene: TRBJ1-4; CDR3 DNA: TGCGCCAGCAGCCCGAGGGCATTGAGAGAAAAACTGTTTTTT; CDR3 protein: CASSPRALREKLFF
V gene: TRBV3-1; D gene: -; clone size: few; J gene: TRBJ1-2; CDR3 DNA: TGTGCCAGCAGCCACTCCCTCTATGGCTACACCTTC; CDR3 protein: CASSHSLYGYTF
V gene: TRBV20-1; D gene: -; clone size: -; J gene: TRBJ2-3; CDR3 DNA: TGCAGTGCTAGCCCAGCATCAGATACGCAGTATTTT; CDR3 protein: CSASPASDTQYF
V gene: TRBV6-5; D gene: -; clone size: many; J gene: TRBJ2-3; CDR3 DNA: TGTGCCAGCAGTTCCGGCGGGGGCGGGAATACGCAGTATTTT; CDR3 protein: CASSSGGGGNTQYF
V gene: TRBV4-1; D gene: -; clone size: few; J gene: TRBJ2-6; CDR3 DNA: TGCGCCAGCAGCCAAGATACGGGGCTGGCTGGGGCCAACGTCCTGACTTTC; CDR3 protein: CASSQDTGLAGANVLTF
V gene: TRBV11-2; D gene: -; clone size: few; J gene: TRBJ2-5; CDR3 DNA: TGTGCCAGCAGCTTCTCAGGCCTCCAAGAGACCCCTTACTTC; CDR3 protein: CASSFSGLQETPYF
V gene: TRBV6-5; D gene: -; clone size: -; J gene: TRBJ2-7; CDR3 DNA: TGTGCCAGCGGCAGGGGGGAGGCCGACGAGCAGTACTTC; CDR3 protein: CASGRGEADEQYF
V gene: TRBV9; D gene: -; clone size: few; J gene: TRBJ2-1; CDR3 DNA: TGTGCCAGCAGCGTAGCGGGGTTTTACAATGAGCAGTTCTTC; CDR3 protein: CASSVAGFYNEQFF
V gene: TRBV18; D gene: TRBD2; clone size: -; J gene: TRBJ2-1; CDR3 DNA: TGTGCCAGCTCACCACCGAACCCTAGCGGGACAGAGCAGTTCTTC; CDR3 protein: CASSPPNPSGTEQFF
V gene: TRBV5-1; D gene: TRBD2; clone size: -; J gene: TRBJ2-3; CDR3 DNA: TGCGCCAGCAGCCTCGTTTCTAGCGGAGGGGATACGCAGTATTTT; CDR3 protein: CASSLVSSGGDTQYF
V gene: TRBV6-2/TRBV6-3; D gene: -; clone size: few; J gene: TRBJ2-5; CDR3 DNA: TGTGCCAGCAGCCATAACCAAGAGACCCAGTACTTC; CDR3 protein: CASSHNQETQYF
V gene: TRBV5-1; D gene: -; clone size: few; J gene: TRBJ1-6; CDR3 DNA: TGCGCCAGCAGCTTGGGAACAATGACGGGTCTCCCCAGCTCACCCCTCCACTTT; CDR3 protein: CASSLGTMTGLPSSPLHF
V gene: TRBV6-2/TRBV6-3; D gene: -; clone size: -; J gene: TRBJ2-7; CDR3 DNA: TGTGCCAGCAGTTACTCGAGTTTCTACGAGCAGTACTTC; CDR3 protein: CASSYSSFYEQYF
V gene: TRBV18; D gene: TRBD2; clone size: few; J gene: TRBJ2-7; CDR3 DNA: TGTGCCAGCTCCCTCGCGGGGACTAGCGGCTACGAGCAGTACTTC; CDR3 protein: CASSLAGTSGYEQYF
V gene: TRBV7-6; D gene: -; clone size: few; J gene: TRBJ2-2; CDR3 DNA: TGTGCCAGCAGCTTTTGGTCGGGGCTTGGACGTGGGGCCGGGGAGCTGTTTTTT; CDR3 protein: CASSFWSGLGRGAGELFF
V gene: TRBV4-1; D gene: -; clone size: -; J gene: TRBJ1-1; CDR3 DNA: TGCGCCAGCAGCCAGGATCCGACCCCAGGGAACACTGAAGCTTTCTTT; CDR3 protein: CASSQDPTPGNTEAFF
V gene: TRBV20-1; D gene: TRBD2; clone size: many; J gene: TRBJ2-7; CDR3 DNA: TGCAGTGCTAGAGGACTAGCGGGGTACGAGCAGTACTTC; CDR3 protein: CSARGLAGYEQYF
V gene: TRBV9; D gene: -; clone size: few; J gene: TRBJ2-3; CDR3 DNA: TGTGCCAGCAGCGCACAAGGGACAACAGGAGATACGCAGTATTTT; CDR3 protein: CASSAQGTTGDTQYF
V gene: TRBV12-3/TRBV12-4; D gene: -; clone size: -; J gene: TRBJ1-1; CDR3 DNA: TGTGCCAGCAGTTTTGAGGGGAGTTCAGCTTTCTTT; CDR3 protein: CASSFEGSSAFF
V gene: TRBV5-1; D gene: TRBD1; clone size: -; J gene: TRBJ1-2; CDR3 DNA: TGCGCCAGCAGACTACCGGGACAGGACTATGGCTACACCTTC; CDR3 protein: CASRLPGQDYGYTF
V gene: TRBV28; D gene: -; clone size: -; J gene: TRBJ2-2; CDR3 DNA: TGTGCCAGCAGGGCAGGGAACACCGGGGAGCTGTTTTTT; CDR3 protein: CASRAGNTGELFF
V gene: TRBV10-3; D gene: TRBD2; clone size: -; J gene: TRBJ2-7; CDR3 DNA: TGTGCCACCAGCGGGGGGAGCTACGAGCAGTACTTC; CDR3 protein: CATSGGSYEQYF
V gene: TRBV11-2; D gene: -; clone size: many; J gene: TRBJ2-3; CDR3 DNA: TGTGCCAGCAGGGGTCTCAGGGTCCACACAGATACGCAGTATTTT; CDR3 protein: CASRGLRVHTDTQYF
V gene: TRBV3-1; D gene: -; clone size: -; J gene: TRBJ1-4; CDR3 DNA: TGTGCCAGCAGCCAAGTCGGAGGGAGGGGAACTAATGAAAAACTGTTTTTT; CDR3 protein: CASSQVGGRGTNEKLFF
V gene: TRBV9; D gene: TRBD1; clone size: few; J gene: TRBJ1-2; CDR3 DNA: TGTGCCAGCAGCGGGGGGGGACAGGCCGTTTTCTATGGCTACACCTTC; CDR3 protein: CASSGGGQAVFYGYTF
V gene: TRBV7-2; D gene: TRBD2; clone size: -; J gene: TRBJ2-5; CDR3 DNA: TGTGCCAGCAGCTCCCGCTCTAGCGGGGAGGGGGAGACCCAGTACTTC; CDR3 protein: CASSSRSSGEGETQYF
V gene: TRBV3-1; D gene: -; clone size: -; J gene: TRBJ2-1; CDR3 DNA: TGTGCCAGCAGCGCCCGGGGGGCTAATGAGCAGTTCTTC; CDR3 protein: CASSARGANEQFF
V gene: TRBV4-1; D gene: -; clone size: few; J gene: TRBJ1-6; CDR3 DNA: TGCGCCAGCAGCCAAGATCGGAGGGATTCACCCCTCCACTTT; CDR3 protein: CASSQDRRDSPLHF
V gene: TRBV5-1; D gene: TRBD1; clone size: many; J gene: TRBJ2-5; CDR3 DNA: TGTGCCAGCAGCTTGGGGGACAGCCAAGAGACCCAGTACTTC; CDR3 protein: CASSLGDSQETQYF
V gene: TRBV6-6; D gene: TRBD1; clone size: -; J gene: TRBJ1-5; CDR3 DNA: TGTGCCAGCAGTTACGTTGGACAGGGGGGCCAGCCCCAGCATTTT; CDR3 protein: CASSYVGQGGQPQHF
V gene: TRBV5-1; D gene: -; clone size: many; J gene: TRBJ2-5; CDR3 DNA: TGCGCCAGCAGCTTGAGAGGGGAAGAGACCCAGTACTTC; CDR3 protein: CASSLRGEETQYF
V gene: TRBV20-1; D gene: -; clone size: -; J gene: TRBJ2-5; CDR3 DNA: TGCAGTGCTAGGGCGCCTGAGGGGGGTTTAGAGACCCAGTACTTC; CDR3 protein: CSARAPEGGLETQYF
V gene: TRBV14; D gene: -; clone size: -; J gene: TRBJ1-1; CDR3 DNA: TGTGCCAGCAGCAAATTGACCGGGGCTTGGGACACTGAAGCTTTCTTT; CDR3 protein: CASSKLTGAWDTEAFF
V gene: TRBV20-1; D gene: -; clone size: few; J gene: TRBJ2-3; CDR3 DNA: TGCAGTGCTAGAGTTAGCGGTCGGGCAGGGACAGATACGCAGTATTTT; CDR3 protein: CSARVSGRAGTDTQYF
V gene: TRBV7-2; D gene: -; clone size: -; J gene: TRBJ1-2; CDR3 DNA: TGTGCCAGCAGCTTGGGGGGAGTTGATGGCTACACCTTC; CDR3 protein: CASSLGGVDGYTF
V gene: TRBV20-1; D gene: TRBD2; clone size: few; J gene: TRBJ2-5; CDR3 DNA: TGCAGTGCTAGAGATCCGCGGGGGGCACAAGAGACCCAGTACTTC; CDR3 protein: CSARDPRGAQETQYF
V gene: TRBV28; D gene: TRBD2; clone size: few; J gene: TRBJ2-1; CDR3 DNA: TGTGCCATTCTTAGGGCGGGGGAGAGCTCCTACAATGAGCAGTTCTTC; CDR3 protein: CAILRAGESSYNEQFF
V gene: TRBV2; D gene: -; clone size: few; J gene: TRBJ2-3; CDR3 DNA: TGTGCCAGCGAGGGGGACACAGATACGCAGTATTTT; CDR3 protein: CASEGDTDTQYF
V gene: TRBV20-1; D gene: -; clone size: -; J gene: TRBJ1-5; CDR3 DNA: TGCAGTGCTGGGCTCGTTCAGGGACAGCCCCAGCATTTT; CDR3 protein: CSAGLVQGQPQHF
V gene: TRBV14; D gene: -; clone size: -; J gene: TRBJ2-5; CDR3 DNA: TGTGCCAGCAGCCTTCTAGGGGTTCAAGAGACCCAGTACTTC; CDR3 protein: CASSLLGVQETQYF
V gene: TRBV6-5; D gene: -; clone size: few; J gene: TRBJ1-2; CDR3 DNA: TGTGCCAGCACCGCCCCCGGGGATGGCTACACCTTC; CDR3 protein: CASTAPGDGYTF
V gene: TRBV6-5; D gene: -; clone size: -; J gene: TRBJ2-7; CDR3 DNA: TGTGCCAGCAGTTACCGGGCTTATCAGCCTGCCTACGAGCAGTACTTC; CDR3 protein: CASSYRAYQPAYEQYF
V gene: TRBV6-6; D gene: -; clone size: -; J gene: TRBJ1-3; CDR3 DNA: TGTGCCAGCAGTTACCCGCCCCTCGGGGGTGGTGGAAACACCATATATTTT; CDR3 protein: CASSYPPLGGGGNTIYF
V gene: TRBV5-4; D gene: -; clone size: -; J gene: TRBJ2-5; CDR3 DNA: TGTGCCAGCAGCTTGGGGGGTTTACAGACCCAGTACTTC; CDR3 protein: CASSLGGLQTQYF
V gene: TRBV5-1; D gene: -; clone size: -; J gene: TRBJ2-7; CDR3 DNA: TGCGCCAGCAGCTTGTCCGGCCAAGGTGGCGAGCAGTACTTC; CDR3 protein: CASSLSGQGGEQYF
V gene: TRBV20-1; D gene: -; clone size: many; J gene: TRBJ1-6; CDR3 DNA: TGCAGTGTCAACCCAGGGAACGTCTCACCCCTCCACTTT; CDR3 protein: CSVNPGNVSPLHF
V gene: TRBV28; D gene: TRBD2; clone size: -; J gene: TRBJ2-3; CDR3 DNA: TGTGCCAGCAGACCTAGCGGGGGCCTCAGGGATACGCAGTATTTT; CDR3 protein: CASRPSGGLRDTQYF
V gene: TRBV27; D gene: -; clone size: -; J gene: TRBJ1-4; CDR3 DNA: TGTGCCAGCAGTTTGGGCGTCCCTAATGAAAAACTGTTTTTT; CDR3 protein: CASSLGVPNEKLFF
V gene: TRBV28; D gene: -; clone size: few; J gene: TRBJ2-5; CDR3 DNA: TGTGCCAGCAGTACCGGGGGGGACAGCCAAGAGACCCAGTACTTC; CDR3 protein: CASSTGGDSQETQYF
V gene: TRBV11-2; D gene: -; clone size: -; J gene: TRBJ2-5; CDR3 DNA: TGTGCCAGCAGCTTAGGGGCGGGGACCCAGTACTTC; CDR3 protein: CASSLGAGTQYF
V gene: TRBV6-1; D gene: TRBD2; clone size: -; J gene: TRBJ2-3; CDR3 DNA: TGTGCCAGCACAGTAGCGGGGGGGCTGGATACGCAGTATTTT; CDR3 protein: CASTVAGGLDTQYF
V gene: TRBV2; D gene: -; clone size: -; J gene: TRBJ1-1; CDR3 DNA: TGTGCCAGCAGTTCTATGGGGAGCACTGAAGCTTTCTTT; CDR3 protein: CASSSMGSTEAFF
V gene: TRBV7-9; D gene: TRBD2; clone size: once; J gene: TRBJ2-5; CDR3 DNA: TGTGCCAGCAGCCTGGGACTAGTGGGAGAGACCCAGTACTTC; CDR3 protein: CASSLGLVGETQYF
V gene: TRBV4-2; D gene: -; clone size: few; J gene: TRBJ2-3; CDR3 DNA: TGTGCCAGCAGGAATATAGCAGATACGCAGTATTTT; CDR3 protein: CASRNIADTQYF
V gene: TRBV12-3/TRBV12-4; D gene: -; clone size: few; J gene: TRBJ2-4; CDR3 DNA: TGTGCCAGCAGTGAACAGGGATCGGCCAAAAACATTCAGTACTTC; CDR3 protein: CASSEQGSAKNIQYF
V gene: TRBV2; D gene: -; clone size: -; J gene: TRBJ2-4; CDR3 DNA: TGTGCCACCTTAGGGTTAGCCAAAAACATTCAGTACTTC; CDR3 protein: CATLGLAKNIQYF